Presented here are 6 T cell receptor beta chains from one specimen sequenced in a study of T cell repertoires in cytomegalovirus infection. MiXCR, applied by TCRdb to the reads, yields one record per CDR3 protein. This sample has roughly 640,000 distinct CDR3 sequences, with approximately 24% found just once. Sequenced sample: CD8+ T cells from PBMCs. The receptors stem from a human donor in good health (CMV status not recorded). Some clones in this sample may be carry-over from other donors' samples.

This clonotype was recorded a few times. This chain connects TRBV7-9 to TRBJ2-2; D gene uncertain. The V and J ends lost 1 base and 1 base respectively, with 7 bases between them. The CDR3 sequence is 15 residues long. CDR1 is SEHNR and CDR2 is FQNEAQ in the germline V gene (reference sequence). CDR3 residues: CASSLESGNTGELFF. CDR3 sequence (DNA): TGTGCCAGCAGCTTAGAATCGGGGAACACCGGGGAGCTGTTTTTT.

The genes are TRBV20-1 and TRBJ1-6; D gene unclear. Germline V lookup: CDR1 DFQATT, CDR2 SNEGSKA (reference sequence). CDR3 length equals 13 residues. The V end was cut by 2 bases, the J end by 5 bases, with 7 bases between. CDR3 DNA: TGCAGTGCTAGACCTCGTGATAATTCACCCCTCCACTTT. Its translation is CSARPRDNSPLHF.

The chain employs TRBV12-5 and TRBJ2-7, with D perhaps TRBD1 or TRBD2 (5 bases each). The CDR3 extends over 15 amino acids. Between the trimmed V and J ends, which lost 1 base and 4 bases, there was a span of 14 bases. Germline V CDR1 and CDR2: LGHNT, FRNRAP. CDR3 residues: CASGLGTGPNYEQYF. CDR3 bases: TGTGCTAGTGGTTTGGGGACGGGACCTAATTACGAGCAGTACTTC.

This clonotype was seen a handful of times. The J gene is TRBJ2-5, the V gene TRBV12-3 or TRBV12-4; 8 nucleotides align to TRBD1. V lost 1 base, J lost 2 bases, and 12 bases stayed unmatched. The CDR3 totals 18 residues. CDR3 amino acids: CASSLVLPGQGWQETQYF. For the CDR3, the DNA is TGTGCCAGCAGTTTAGTCCTCCCCGGACAGGGTTGGCAAGAGACCCAGTACTTC.

Turning to this clonotype: A read error may be the cause here, since a much bigger clone is one base away. V usage is TRBV7-6 and J usage is TRBJ2-1; 7 bases map to TRBD1. The CDR3 runs 16 residues. The germline gives CDR1 SGHVS, CDR2 FNYEAQ. The CDR3 loop reads CVSSPLPGQTYNEQFF. The CDR3 nucleotides are TGTGTCAGCAGCCCCTTACCGGGACAGACTTACAATGAGCAGTTCTTC.

The chain uses TRBV7-9 and TRBJ1-4; 10 bases agree with TRBD1. The ends lost 4 bases at V and 0 bases at J; junction bases unmatched: 11. This CDR3 is 19 amino acids long. CDR1 SEHNR and CDR2 FQNEAQ come from the germline V gene (reference sequence). The CDR3 DNA reads TGTGCCAGCAGCTATAGGAGGGACAGGGGATTGGCAACTAATGAAAAACTGTTTTTT. It specifies CASSYRRDRGLATNEKLFF.